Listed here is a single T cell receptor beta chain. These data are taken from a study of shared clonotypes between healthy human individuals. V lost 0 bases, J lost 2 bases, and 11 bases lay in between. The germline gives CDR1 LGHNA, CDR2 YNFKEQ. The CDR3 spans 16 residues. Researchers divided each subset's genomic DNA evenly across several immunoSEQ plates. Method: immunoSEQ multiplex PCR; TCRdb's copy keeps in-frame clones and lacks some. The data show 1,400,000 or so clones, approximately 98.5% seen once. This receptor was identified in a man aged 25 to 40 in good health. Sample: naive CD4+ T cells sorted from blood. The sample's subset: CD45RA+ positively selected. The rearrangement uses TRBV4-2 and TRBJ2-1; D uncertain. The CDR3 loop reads CASSQDRNRPYNEQFF. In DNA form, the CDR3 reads TGTGCCAGCAGCCAAGATAGGAACAGACCCTACAATGAGCAGTTCTTC.